The 2 T cell receptor beta chains below all came from one sample that was sequenced in a study of T-cell memory formation after mild COVID-19. TCRdb independently ran MiXCR on the 5' RACE reads; one entry per CDR3 protein. The repertoire holds 470,000 or so distinct CDR3 sequences, with roughly 18% as singletons. What was sequenced was PBMCs or a T cell subset sorted from them (not recorded which). The receptors originated from an adult woman who had mild COVID-19 (a few samples of this study predate the infection). Cell type and time point are not known.

This clonotype was counted at least ten times. V and J are TRBV12-3 or TRBV12-4 and TRBJ2-3; the match to TRBD2 covers 10 bases. The CDR3 consists of 15 residues. The V gene end was trimmed by 6 bases and the J gene end by 4 bases; junction bases not matched to a gene: 7. The CDR3 sequence is CASRASGSHPDTQYF. Written as DNA, the CDR3 is TGTGCCAGCAGAGCTAGCGGGAGTCACCCAGATACGCAGTATTTT.

This clonotype was seen ten or more times. The rearrangement uses TRBV12-3 or TRBV12-4 and TRBJ2-1; 8 nucleotides agree with TRBD1. The length of the CDR3 is 13 residues. J gave up 7 bases and V 7 bases, and 6 bases lay outside the gene matches. CDR3 nucleotides: TGTGCCAGCAAGACAGGGGTGGTAAATGAGCAGTTCTTC. This translates into CASKTGVVNEQFF.